A single sample is the source of the 25 T cell receptor beta chains below, sequenced in a study of CD8 T cells in ankylosing spondylitis (dated by TCRdb to the late 2010s). The library was prepared using 5' RACE. TCRdb names Illumina HiSeq 2500 as the instrument used. Starting from the raw public reads, TCRdb applied fastp trimming at Q25, assembled clones with MiXCR and retained in-frame beta chains. For every CDR3 protein sequence, its rows merge into one entry that carries the most common genes and DNA. Within this sample are more than 250,000 distinct CDR3 sequences, with around a tenth of them counted one time only. About 10% of the sample belongs to the ten largest clones. The specimen sequenced was blood, either unsorted or a sorted T cell fraction (not recorded which). All receptors derive from a female donor with ankylosing spondylitis or in good health (not recorded which).

This clonotype was counted a few times. The chain couples TRBV5-1 to TRBJ2-1, with 9 positions matching TRBD1. V trimming: 2 bases; J trimming: 7 bases; junction bases outside the gene matches: 4. Germline V gene sequence: CDR1 SGHRS, CDR2 YFSETQ. There are 14 residues in the CDR3. DNA for the CDR3: TGCGCCAGCAGCTTTGGGGGACAGGGTAATGAGCAGTTCTTC. Amino acid sequence: CASSFGGQGNEQFF.

There are many counts of this clonotype. V is TRBV7-2 and J is TRBJ1-3; D unresolved. Germline CDR1 reads SGHTA; CDR2 reads FQGNSA. The V end lost 5 bases, the J end lost 3 bases, and 14 bases lay between the germline ends. The CDR3 has 15 residues. The CDR3 coding sequence is TGTGCCAGCAGCCCTCCGGGGTGGAGTGGAAACACCATATATTTT. Translating gives CASSPPGWSGNTIYF.

In this sample, this clonotype turned up a few times. V is TRBV5-1 and J is TRBJ1-5; 10 nucleotides match TRBD1. Germline V gene lookup returns CDR1 SGHRS and CDR2 YFSETQ. This CDR3 contains 15 residues. V shed 0 bases, J shed 7 bases, and the junction held 4 bases outside the gene matches. The CDR3, as DNA: TGCGCCAGCAGCTTGGCAGGACAGGGGGAGCAGCCCCAGCATTTT. Translation gives CASSLAGQGEQPQHF.

The table lists this clonotype with many counts. The chain joins TRBV5-1 to TRBJ2-1, with TRBD1 matching over 7 bases. The J segment lost 13 bases and the V segment lost 0 bases, leaving 7 bases of the junction unmatched. This CDR3 region has 13 residues. CDR1 and CDR2 from the germline V gene are SGHRS and YFSETQ. The CDR3 here is CASSLEGAGYQFF. The CDR3 coding sequence is TGCGCCAGCAGCTTGGAGGGGGCCGGTTATCAGTTCTTC.

The J gene is TRBJ1-2, the V gene TRBV5-1, with D unclear. This CDR3 has 15 amino acids. Trimming removed 0 bases from V and 2 bases from J, with 11 bases in between. CDR1 and CDR2 (germline): SGHRS, YFSETQ. The CDR3 DNA sequence: TGCGCCAGCAGCTTGGAGGGAGGACTCAACTATGGCTACACCTTC. Amino acid sequence: CASSLEGGLNYGYTF.

The chain carries TRBV28 and TRBJ1-1; D remains unclear. Germline CDR1 reads MDHEN; CDR2 reads SYDVKM. The CDR3 length is 15 residues. Deletions cut 4 bases from V and 4 bases from J, with 16 bases between. The CDR3 region is CASSSPGTARTEAFF. The CDR3, as DNA: TGTGCCAGCAGTTCCCCCGGCACAGCGCGCACTGAAGCTTTCTTT.

In its sample, this clonotype was seen many times. This chain joins TRBV20-1 and TRBJ2-1; D assignment may be TRBD1 or TRBD2 (5 bases each). Trimming stripped 5 bases from V and 6 bases from J, with 11 bases between. This CDR3 spans 12 amino acids. Per the germline V gene, CDR1 is DFQATT and CDR2 is SNEGSKA (reference sequence). The CDR3 loop reads CSALPGSNEQFF. CDR3 nucleotides: TGCAGTGCTTTACCAGGGAGCAATGAGCAGTTCTTC.

This clonotype appeared many times. In DNA, the CDR3 is TGTGCCAGCAAGGGACAGAACACAGATACGCAGTATTTT. This codes for CASKGQNTDTQYF. The V gene is TRBV27, the J gene TRBJ2-3; TRBD1 agrees at 7 bases. The V gene end was trimmed by 7 bases and the J gene end by 2 bases; junction bases not matched to a gene: 3. The CDR3 is 13 amino acids. CDR1 and CDR2 (germline): MNHEY, SMNVEV (reference sequence).

Ten or more counts support this clonotype. The J gene is TRBJ2-1, the V gene TRBV28; 12 bases are a match to TRBD2. Germline lookup yields CDR1 MDHEN and CDR2 SYDVKM. This CDR3 has 15 residues. Trimming cost V 6 bases and J 6 bases; bases outside gene matches: 6. CDR3 coding DNA: TGTGCCAGCAGCCCTAGCGGGAGGGCCCTCAATGAGCAGTTCTTC. Amino acids: CASSPSGRALNEQFF.

This clonotype has at least ten counts. The chain recombines TRBV5-1 with TRBJ2-2; D is undetermined. Between the trimmed V and J ends, which lost 1 base and 1 base, there was a span of 14 bases. CDR1 is SGHRS, CDR2 YFSETQ, per germline. The CDR3 loop spans 17 amino acids. CDR3 DNA sequence: TGCGCCAGCAGCTTGTTTGTCAGGCCCTGGAACACCGGGGAGCTGTTTTTT. It specifies CASSLFVRPWNTGELFF.

V gene TRBV5-4 combines with J gene TRBJ2-2, with 10 nucleotides matching TRBD2. The CDR3 is 15 residues long. With 0 bases clipped from V and 5 bases from J, the junction kept 1 base outside the gene matches. Germline V gives CDR1 SGHNT, CDR2 YYREEE (reference sequence). CDR3 region: CASSLDSGRTGELFF. Here the CDR3 DNA reads TGTGCCAGCAGCTTGGATAGCGGGAGGACCGGGGAGCTGTTTTTT.

This clonotype appeared a few times. The chain uses TRBV14 and TRBJ1-1; no reliable D call. V was cut by 4 bases and J by 7 bases, with 13 bases left in between. Germline V gives CDR1 SGHDN, CDR2 FVKESK. The CDR3 runs 13 residues. The CDR3 DNA is TGTGCCAGCAGCCCCGGCAGGAGACTTGAAGCTTTCTTT. This translates into CASSPGRRLEAFF.

This clonotype was seen a few times. This chain uses TRBV5-4 with TRBJ1-5; weak D call: TRBD1 (6 bases). Trimming removed 2 bases from V and 1 base from J, with 22 bases in between. The CDR3 runs 19 residues. From germline, CDR1 is SGHNT and CDR2 YYREEE (reference sequence). CDR3 nucleotides: TGTGCCAGCAGCTTTGGGGGGGCCCAACATCTTGTGAGCAATCAGCCCCAGCATTTT. Its translation is CASSFGGAQHLVSNQPQHF.

The chain joins TRBV4-1 to TRBJ2-5; D remains ambiguous. CDR3 length: 16 residues. The germline gives CDR1 MGHRA, CDR2 YSYEKL. Trimming cost V 4 bases and J 2 bases, with 17 bases left between them. CDR3 protein: CASSPTPGRHQETQYF. The CDR3, as DNA: TGCGCCAGCAGCCCCACCCCGGGCAGGCATCAAGAGACCCAGTACTTC.

This clonotype was detected many times. The chain combines TRBV18 with TRBJ2-1, with D perhaps TRBD2 (5 bases). V was trimmed by 3 bases and J by 2 bases, leaving 17 bases between them. The CDR3 sequence is 17 residues long. Germline V gene data show CDR1 as KGHSH and CDR2 as LQKENI. The CDR3 here is CASSPNTLGPTYNEQFF. The CDR3 DNA sequence: TGTGCCAGCTCACCTAACACACTAGGGCCCACCTACAATGAGCAGTTCTTC.

This clonotype has a count of ten or more. The CDR3 here is CASRTGFRDEQYF. The CDR3 nucleotides read TGCGCCAGCAGGACAGGGTTCCGCGACGAGCAGTACTTC. The rearrangement uses TRBV5-1 and TRBJ2-7; 7 nucleotides match TRBD1. Germline trimming cut 5 bases from V and 5 bases from J; bases unmatched to any gene: 7. The CDR3 is 13 residues long. Germline CDR1 SGHRS, CDR2 YFSETQ.

J is TRBJ1-6 and V is TRBV6-2 or TRBV6-3, with a weak D call TRBD1 (5 bases). The germline CDR1 and CDR2 sequences are MNHEY and SVGEGT. V was cut by 2 bases and J by 0 bases, with 11 bases left in between. CDR3 length: 17 residues. CDR3 sequence: CASSYGTVSSYNSPLHF. The CDR3 nucleotides read TGTGCCAGCAGTTACGGGACTGTGAGCTCCTATAATTCACCCCTCCACTTT.

J is TRBJ1-5 and V is TRBV20-1; D gene unclear. CDR3 length: 16 amino acids. Germline V gives CDR1 DFQATT, CDR2 SNEGSKA (reference sequence). V was trimmed by 3 bases and J by 5 bases, leaving 20 bases between them. In DNA, the CDR3 is TGCAGTGCTAGGGCCGTGGTAGGGAATCGGGATCAGCCCCAGCATTTT. This gives the protein CSARAVVGNRDQPQHF.

In this sample, this clonotype turned up many times. The chain is built from TRBV18 and TRBJ2-1; D is perhaps TRBD1 or TRBD2 (5 bases each). The ends were cut back, 0 bases at V and 5 bases at J, with 17 bases in the middle. The CDR3 runs 17 residues. Germline V gives CDR1 KGHSH, CDR2 LQKENI. CDR3 in DNA: TGTGCCAGCTCACCACCGACAGCTTCTTCCGGGGACAATGAGCAGTTCTTC. Its protein is CASSPPTASSGDNEQFF.

In its sample, this clonotype was seen many times. The V call is TRBV9, the J call TRBJ2-3; maybe TRBD2 (6 bases). The CDR3 spans 15 residues. Germline V gene data show CDR1 as SGDLS and CDR2 as YYNGEE. Trimming pared 4 bases from V and 0 bases from J, leaving 12 bases between. The CDR3 DNA follows: TGTGCCAGCAGCCTCGGGACTTTTAGCACAGATACGCAGTATTTT. It is translated as CASSLGTFSTDTQYF.

This clonotype was counted many times. V gene TRBV5-1 combines with J gene TRBJ2-3; tentative D call: TRBD1 (5 bases). V was pared by 0 bases and J by 6 bases, with 14 bases between. In germline, CDR1 is SGHRS, CDR2 YFSETQ. This CDR3 has 15 residues. The DNA for the CDR3 is TGCGCCAGCAGCTTGGGGGCAGGGTTAAGTGATACGCAGTATTTT. It yields the protein CASSLGAGLSDTQYF.

The CDR3 reads CASSPWTSHNEQFF. The CDR3 DNA reads TGTGCCAGCAGCCCATGGACTAGCCACAATGAGCAGTTCTTC. The genes are TRBV3-1 and TRBJ2-1; TRBD2 matches 8 bases. The germline CDR1 and CDR2 sequences are LGHDT and YNNKEL (reference sequence). The J segment lost 5 bases and the V segment lost 4 bases, leaving 4 bases of the junction unmatched. The CDR3 contains 14 residues.

The V call is TRBV7-2, the J call TRBJ2-7; 10 bases line up with TRBD1. The length of the CDR3 is 14 residues. Trimming cost V 5 bases and J 5 bases; bases outside gene matches: 6. Germline assignment: CDR1 SGHTA and CDR2 FQGNSA. CDR3 sequence (DNA): TGTGCCAGCAGCAAGACAGGGGGCATCGACGAGCAGTACTTC. Amino acids: CASSKTGGIDEQYF.

This clonotype was recorded a few times. The gene calls are TRBV12-3 or TRBV12-4 and TRBJ2-1; D remains ambiguous. The CDR3 loop spans 13 amino acids. V was pared by 2 bases and J by 9 bases, with 11 bases between. The CDR3, as DNA: TGTGCCAGCAGTTTATTGGCCTCCGGTGAGCAGTTCTTC. This gives the protein CASSLLASGEQFF.

This clonotype was detected ten times or more. V gene TRBV7-2 combines with J gene TRBJ1-2, with TRBD1 matching 8 bases. V was clipped by 4 bases and J by 8 bases; unmatched bases: 6. Germline CDR1 and CDR2: SGHTA and FQGNSA. The CDR3 is 13 amino acids. The CDR3 DNA follows: TGTGCCAGCAGCTCGGACAGGGTATCCGGCTACACCTTC. Its protein product is CASSSDRVSGYTF.